This paragraph reports one T cell receptor beta chain. The clone's antigen remains unknown. No clone much larger than this one lies a single base away; base qualities are absent. Donors were 39 systemically healthy Caucasian individuals from Russia aged roughly 6 to 100 years. Each donor gave approximately 9.3 milliliters of peripheral blood, collected into EDTA-treated Vacutainer tubes. Ficoll-Paque density-gradient centrifugation was used to isolate PBMCs, with at least 7 million obtained per sample. Total RNA was extracted from PBMCs with Trizol reagent, with at least 5 micrograms obtained per sample. For every donor, an aliquot of PBMCs went through flow cytometry to measure the percentages of naive CD45RAhigh/CD27high T cells. This sample stems from a study of blood T cells in healthy people across ages (dated by TCRdb to about 2015). Background for the entire study: In model experiments, template switching captured roughly one uniquely barcoded TCR beta cDNA molecule for every two T cells. Four age groups were formed from the donors: young (average around 15 years), middle-aged (around 39), aged (62) and long-lived (more than 75). Two additional independent replicas of 1 million unique cDNA reads from the same blood draw were analyzed for two donors (one aged 18 to 30 and one aged 80 or older). The study measured age-related changes in TCR beta repertoire diversity using deep sequencing normalized with unique cDNA molecular identifiers.

Points the paper makes about the study in general: Compared with the aged group, the long-lived group had more naive CD4+ T cells, fewer expanded clones and increased TCR diversity, a pattern suggesting age selection. Observed TCR beta diversity correlated strongly with the percentage of naive T cells measured by flow cytometry. Since profiling was done on bulk unsorted PBMCs, naive and antigen-experienced compartments could not be conclusively compared. Total diversity estimates from one million sequenced T cells were considered lower bounds and underestimates. As age increased, observed TCR beta diversity per million T cells dropped in a roughly linear way, and a significant reduction was already evident by age 40. Donor CMV infection status was unknown, potentially confounding age-related changes in expanded clonotypes.

According to the germline V gene (reference sequence), CDR1 reads SEHNR and CDR2 reads FQNEAQ. The CDR3 numbers 13 residues from cysteine through phenylalanine. Just the 39-base CDR3 DNA is kept, in frame starting at base 1. V loses 4 bases of germline sequence and J loses 9 bases, and the interval between the two ends is 15 bases. The library came from 5' RACE. The instrument was an Illumina HiSeq 2500. A second PCR of roughly 7 to 11 cycles was run with a J-beta primer mix and a sample-barcoded 5' primer. A template-switch 5' adaptor carrying 12 random nucleotides introduced a unique molecular identifier onto each TCR beta cDNA molecule. At least 3 million CDR3-containing paired-end reads were obtained from each sample. All of the RNA was converted into first-strand cDNA using the Mint cDNA synthesis kit, with a TRBC-specific oligonucleotide serving as the primer. Following uracil-DNA glycosylase treatment, a first 18-cycle PCR with universal primers M1SS and BC2_uni_R was performed on all cDNA. Per the original workflow: For normalization, 1 million high-quality reads, each with a distinct molecular identifier, were randomly selected from each sample. Reads sharing molecular identifiers were discarded rather than binned into consensus sequences. CDR3 identification, clonotype clustering and error correction used MiTCR with a Q25 quality threshold and the strictest error-elimination algorithm. A nonparametric unseen species model using Euler transformation provided a lower-bound estimate of total TCR beta diversity. TCRdb applied fastp at Q25 and MiXCR to the public reads, then kept only in-frame beta chains. Here each entry gathers all rows of one CDR3 protein and keeps the most common genes and DNA. These V and J calls originate from TCRdb's pipeline instead of the authors' own analysis. Within this sample are 780,000 or so distinct CDR3 sequences, with roughly 25% of them counted one time only. Together, the top ten hold 3.7% of the sample.

The data were also submitted as part of a second study, on T cells of mothers and their children. The second study reports: The donors were nine systemically healthy Caucasian individuals, made up of three mothers and their six children. cDNA synthesis used all of the extracted RNA, with 1.5 ug of RNA in each 15 ul reaction. Sample barcodes and 2-4 random nucleotides were added via the M1S primer in the second PCR. Each mother yielded over 9 million TCR beta CDR3 reads and each child 3 million to 3.5 million reads. Thymic selection similarly shapes TCR recombination output in related and unrelated pairs, with minor effect from inherited differences. Normalized repertoire overlap in related mother-child pairs was always slightly higher than in unrelated mother-child pairs, but the difference was never significant. No persistent microchimeric T cell clones were detected, at a sensitivity of roughly 99 clones per million clonotypes. In the study, deep NGS was used to compare the TCR beta repertoires of mothers and children, and features distinguishing related mother-child pairs from unrelated individuals were sought. On average, the children were roughly 12 +/- 4 years old, while the mothers were approximately 41 +/- 4 years old. Libraries were sequenced on Illumina HiSeq 2000 with 100+100 nt paired-end reads after adapter ligation with NEBNext reagents. To prevent cross-contamination, the mother and child libraries were prepared a month apart and were sequenced in separate runs. Each donor had between roughly 450,000 and 2,100,000 distinct TCR beta clonotypes identified. Naive TCR beta clonotypes were estimated from low-frequency clonotypes matched to each donor's FACS-determined naive share, without sorting.

Sample: blood. This TCR derives from a boy aged 10-17 years in good health. The chain joins TRBV7-9 to TRBJ1-2, and perhaps TRBD1 as D gene, on 5 matching bases. The sequenced DNA is TGTGCCAGCAGCTCCGGGCCGAGGGACCGCTACACCTTC. It codes for CASSSGPRDRYTF.